What follows is one T cell receptor beta chain and its context. The sample comes from a study of brain T cells in children with intractable seizures. Method: immunoSEQ multiplex PCR; TCRdb's copy keeps in-frame clones and lacks some. The table includes about 340,000 clones, 85% to 95% detected once. Time point indicated: blood from clinic visit 5 months post-surgery; TSC patient then seizure free. Sequencing was limited to surgery cases with top T cell transcript signatures in brain tissue. Patients received at least one anti-epileptic drug before surgery. Trimming stripped 11 bases from V and 2 bases from J, with 6 bases between. From germline, CDR1 is LNHDA and CDR2 SQIVND (reference sequence). This CDR3 has 10 amino acids.

The sequencing here drew on peripheral blood, taken roughly 5 months after surgery. The clonotype comes from a boy in the first two years of life with tuberous sclerosis and intractable seizures. The rearrangement uses TRBV19 and TRBJ1-1; D gene unclear. The CDR3 is CASANTEAFF. The CDR3 DNA follows: TGTGCCTCGGCCAACACTGAAGCTTTCTTT.